This note documents a single TCR beta chain sequence. Its antigen is as yet unknown. These data are taken from a study of shared clonotypes between healthy human individuals. Study-level findings and limits: Compared with memory subsets, naive subsets generally had larger estimated richness.

There are 16 residues in the CDR3. Germline V gene sequence: CDR1 MNHEY, CDR2 SMNVEV (reference sequence). V lost 5 bases and J lost 5, with 18 bases in between. When replicate PCRs were run on sorted subsets, they used 200 to 250 ng DNA, about 30,000 T cell genomes. The repertoire was sequenced with immunoSEQ multiplex PCR; TCRdb's copy has only in-frame clones and lacks some. The data contain about 700,000 clones, around 90% of them seen just once; the ten biggest clones take up approximately 25%. CD8 cells regarded as naive lacked CD45RO, were positively chosen for CCR7, and omitted terminally differentiated effector memory CD45RA+ cells.

This sequence was found in a man aged 30 to 39 in good health. The sample consisted of naive CD8+ T cells sorted from blood. V gene TRBV27 combines with J gene TRBJ2-2; D call uncertain. Here the CDR3 reads CASSHLKIIGTGELFF. CDR3 in DNA: TGTGCCAGCAGTCACCTGAAAATTATAGGAACCGGGGAGCTGTTTTTT.